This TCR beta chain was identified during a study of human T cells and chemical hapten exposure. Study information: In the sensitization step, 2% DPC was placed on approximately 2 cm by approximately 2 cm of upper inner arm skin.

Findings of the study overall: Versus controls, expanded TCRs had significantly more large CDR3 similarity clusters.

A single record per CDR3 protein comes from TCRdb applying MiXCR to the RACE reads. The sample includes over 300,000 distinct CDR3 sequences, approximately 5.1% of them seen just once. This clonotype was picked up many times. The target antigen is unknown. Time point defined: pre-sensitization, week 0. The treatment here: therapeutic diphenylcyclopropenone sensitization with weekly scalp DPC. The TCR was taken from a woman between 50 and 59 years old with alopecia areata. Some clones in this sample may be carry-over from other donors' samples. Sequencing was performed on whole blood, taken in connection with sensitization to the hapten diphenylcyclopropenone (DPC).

CDR3 loop: CSVVGSSYNEQFF. The CDR3 bases are TGCAGCGTTGTCGGCAGCTCCTACAATGAGCAGTTCTTC. The V and J genes are TRBV29-1 and TRBJ2-1, with D unclear. Trimming stripped 4 bases from V and 0 bases from J, with 7 bases between. The germline gives CDR1 SQVTM, CDR2 ANQGSEA. The CDR3 length is 13 residues.